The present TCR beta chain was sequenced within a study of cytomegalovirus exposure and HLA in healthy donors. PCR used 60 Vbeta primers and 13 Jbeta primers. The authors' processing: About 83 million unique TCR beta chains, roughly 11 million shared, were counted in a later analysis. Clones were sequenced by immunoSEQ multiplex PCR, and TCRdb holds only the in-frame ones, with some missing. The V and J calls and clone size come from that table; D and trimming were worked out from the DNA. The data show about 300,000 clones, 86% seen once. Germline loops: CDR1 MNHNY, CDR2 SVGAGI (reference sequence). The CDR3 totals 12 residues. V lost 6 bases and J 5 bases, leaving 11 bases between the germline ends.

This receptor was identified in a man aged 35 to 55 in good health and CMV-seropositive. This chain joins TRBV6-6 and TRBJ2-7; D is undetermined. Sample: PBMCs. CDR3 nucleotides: TGTGCCAGCAGCCCCCCCGCGAACGAGCAGTACTTC. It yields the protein CASSPPANEQYF.